A single count supports the clone carrying this T cell receptor beta chain. The antigen is undetermined. CD45RO negativity and positive selection for CCR7 defined naive CD8 cells, a population that excluded terminally differentiated effector memory CD45RA+ cells. The sample originates from a study of shared clonotypes between healthy human individuals. Study information: Each donor contributed plates that comprised three CD4 naive, three CD4 memory, two CD8 naive and one CD8 memory.

The V end was cut by 6 bases, the J end by 1 base, with 11 bases between. The germline CDR1 and CDR2 sequences are SGDLS and YYNGEE. The CDR3 sequence is 14 residues long. Overall study results and limits: Clonotypes shared by all four sorted-subset donors had higher generation probabilities than non-shared clonotypes. Clonotype sharing among donors was expected to depend on sequencing depth.

Deep level was the assay's run setting. Data came from immunoSEQ multiplex PCR; TCRdb stores just in-frame clones and leaves some out. The table shows about 680,000 clones, with roughly 94% occurring only once. The TCR was taken from a man under 40 in good health. The chain has TRBV9 and TRBJ2-1; perhaps D is TRBD1 or TRBD2 (5 bases each). What was sequenced was naive CD8+ T cells sorted from blood. This CDR3 is CASTPGPSYNEQFF. The CDR3 nucleotides read TGTGCCAGCACTCCGGGGCCGTCCTACAATGAGCAGTTCTTC.